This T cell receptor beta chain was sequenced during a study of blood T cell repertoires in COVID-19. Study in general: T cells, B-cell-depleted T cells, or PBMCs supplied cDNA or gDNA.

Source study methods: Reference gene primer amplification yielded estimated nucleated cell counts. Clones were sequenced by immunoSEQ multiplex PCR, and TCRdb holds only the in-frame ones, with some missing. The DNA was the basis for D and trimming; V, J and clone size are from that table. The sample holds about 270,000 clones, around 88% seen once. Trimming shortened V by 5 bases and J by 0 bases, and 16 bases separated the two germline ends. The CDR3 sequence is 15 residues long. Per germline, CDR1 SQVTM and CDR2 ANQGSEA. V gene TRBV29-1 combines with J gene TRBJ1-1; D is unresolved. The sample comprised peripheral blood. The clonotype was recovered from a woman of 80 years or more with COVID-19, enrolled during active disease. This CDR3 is CSVQRSSQMNTEAFF. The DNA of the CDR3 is TGCAGCGTTCAGCGTTCATCCCAGATGAACACTGAAGCTTTCTTT.